The 24 T cell receptor beta chains below all came from one sample that was sequenced in a study of shared clonotypes between healthy human individuals (dated by TCRdb to about 2020). The method was the immunoSEQ multiplex PCR assay. The source is immuneACCESS, and TCRdb retained only in-frame sequences with V and J called. Part of the clones is not carried over; for the studies checked, unresolved V genes explain less than half of this, and the remainder is unexplained. A total of some 490,000 clones appear in this sample, around 80% of them only once. The ten largest clones add up to approximately 12% of the sample. The specimen was PBMCs. The receptors come from a woman aged 40 to 49 in good health. Some clones in this sample may be carry-over from other donors' samples.

On this clone: The same CDR3 arises from other DNA sequences in this sample as well. The chain recombines TRBV18 with TRBJ2-7; D is perhaps TRBD2 (5 bases). Germline V gives CDR1 KGHSH, CDR2 LQKENI. Between the trimmed V and J ends, which lost 0 bases and 3 bases, there was a span of 6 bases. The CDR3 is 13 residues long. CDR3 nucleotide sequence: TGTGCCAGCTCACCACCCGGGGACTACGAGCAGTACTTC. This codes for CASSPPGDYEQYF.

The V call is TRBV7-8, the J call TRBJ2-5, with D maybe TRBD2 (6 bases). CDR3 length: 14 amino acids. V was pared by 0 bases and J by 7 bases, with 12 bases between. The germline gives CDR1 SGHVS, CDR2 FQNEAQ. The CDR3 loop reads CASSLARGFGTQYF. CDR3 in DNA: TGTGCCAGCAGCTTAGCGCGGGGCTTTGGGACCCAGTACTTC. The entire variable domain, with the rest obtained from reference TRBV7-8 and TRBJ2-5, is as follows: GAGVSQSPRYKVAKRGQDVALRCDPISGHVSLFWYQQALGQGPEFLTYFQNEAQLDKSGLPSDRFFAERPEGSVSTLKIQRTQQEDSAVYLCASSLARGFGTQYFGPGTRLLVL.

This clone occurred a few times. The CDR3 sequence: CASSQGLAGGWGDTQYF. CDR3 in DNA: TGTGCCAGCAGCCAAGGACTAGCGGGAGGTTGGGGAGATACGCAGTATTTT. V usage is TRBV5-4 and J usage is TRBJ2-3, with 14 bases aligning to TRBD2. V shed 4 bases and J 5 bases; nucleotides not matched to a gene: 9. The CDR3 spans 17 residues. The germline V gene encodes CDR1 SGHNT and CDR2 YYREEE (reference sequence).

The chain links TRBV5-1 to TRBJ2-1, with 7 positions matching TRBD2. V was clipped by 4 bases and J by 4 bases; unmatched bases: 11. The CDR3 loop spans 16 amino acids. CDR1 SGHRS and CDR2 YFSETQ come from the germline V gene. CDR3 nucleotide sequence: TGCGCCAGCAGCAGCGCTACTAGCGTAAGATACAATGAGCAGTTCTTC. Encoded protein: CASSSATSVRYNEQFF.

This clone was detected many times. A read error is likely, as this CDR3 ends without the conserved phenylalanine or tryptophan. No DNA is shown, since the ends of the CDR3 on it are uncertain; the CDR3 is the one TCRdb lists. V usage is TRBV5-4 and J usage is TRBJ1-2; the D call of TRBD1 is as the table states it, not checked on the DNA. With termini counted, the CDR3 has 12 amino acids. Germline V CDR1 and CDR2: SGHNT, YYREEE (reference sequence). CDR3 protein: CASSSKGRQRRI.

The chain uses TRBV10-1 and TRBJ2-5, with a possible D match to TRBD2 (5 bases). This CDR3 spans 15 amino acids. V shed 6 bases and J shed 3 bases, with 17 bases lying between them. Germline values: CDR1 WNHNN, CDR2 SYGVQD (reference sequence). The CDR3 reads CASSGPSGSEETQYF. CDR3 sequence (DNA): TGCGCCAGCAGCGGTCCTTCTGGGAGTGAAGAGACCCAGTACTTC.

The chain links TRBV5-1 to TRBJ2-1, with TRBD2 identical over 7 bases. CDR3 length: 15 amino acids. The ends lost 4 bases at V and 5 bases at J; junction bases unmatched: 9. The germline V gene has CDR1 SGHRS and CDR2 YFSETQ. CDR3 nucleotides: TGCGCCAGCAGCGGAAGTCTAGCGGCTAACAATGAGCAGTTCTTC. Amino acids: CASSGSLAANNEQFF.

V is TRBV11-2 and J is TRBJ2-5; D not certain. Germline CDR1 SGHAT, CDR2 FQNNGV. The CDR3 covers 14 residues. V was cut by 4 bases and J by 2 bases, with 11 bases left in between. CDR3 nucleotide sequence: TGTGCCAGCAGCTACACGAGAGTACAAGAGACCCAGTACTTC. Translation gives CASSYTRVQETQYF.

This chain links TRBV5-1 with TRBJ1-2; D gene uncertain. The CDR3 covers 15 residues. The germline CDR1 and CDR2 sequences are SGHRS and YFSETQ. V lost 0 bases to trimming and J lost 3 bases, with 12 bases between them. The CDR3 spells CASSLGAGVDYGYTF. The CDR3 DNA sequence: TGCGCCAGCAGCTTGGGAGCAGGAGTGGACTATGGCTACACCTTC.

This chain connects TRBV5-1 to TRBJ2-2; D uncertain. The CDR3 loop spans 17 amino acids. The germline V gene has CDR1 SGHRS and CDR2 YFSETQ. CDR3 DNA sequence: TGCTTTGAATGCGCTTGTTTGTCCAGTTCGGCCACCGGGGAGCTGTTTTTT. It codes for CFECACLSSSATGELFF.

The V and J genes are TRBV19 and TRBJ2-1, with D perhaps TRBD1 or TRBD2 (5 bases each). The CDR3 spans 12 residues. CDR1 is LNHDA and CDR2 is SQIVND in the germline V gene (reference sequence). Trimming pared 4 bases from V and 10 bases from J, leaving 11 bases between. The CDR3 sequence is CASSSRDPEQFF. The CDR3 DNA reads TGTGCCAGTAGTAGCAGGGACCCCGAGCAGTTCTTC.

The genes are TRBV5-6 and TRBJ1-5; possibly TRBD1 for D (5 bases). V was shortened by 6 bases and J by 2 bases, with 18 bases between the two germline ends. Germline V gene sequence: CDR1 SGHDT, CDR2 YYEEEE. This CDR3 comprises 16 residues. CDR3 sequence (DNA): TGTGCCAGCAACGAGATGGGGGAAGGGGGCAATCAGCCCCAGCATTTT. Protein product: CASNEMGEGGNQPQHF.

In this sample, this clone turned up a few times. Other DNA sequences in this sample translate to the same CDR3. The CDR3 coding sequence is TGTGCCTGGAGCGGGGGCCGGAATCAGCCCCAGCATTTT. This gives the protein CAWSGGRNQPQHF. The chain carries TRBV30 and TRBJ1-5, with TRBD1 as a possible D gene (6 bases). Germline V gives CDR1 GTSNPN, CDR2 SVGIG (reference sequence). CDR3 length equals 13 residues. Trimming left V 3 bases short and J 4 bases short, with 10 bases between.

The chain uses TRBV11-2 and TRBJ1-2; D perhaps matches TRBD1 (5 bases). The V gene's germline CDR1 is SGHAT and CDR2 FQNNGV. This CDR3 is 13 amino acids long. Trimming removed 1 base at V and 8 bases at J, with 11 bases between. The CDR3 DNA reads TGTGCCAGCAGCTTAGCTCAGGGTCGAGGCTACACCTTC. Translation gives CASSLAQGRGYTF.

V gene TRBV21-1 combines with J gene TRBJ1-5; TRBD1, the table's D call, was not compared with the DNA. TRBV21-1 has pseudogene status. There are 18 residues in the CDR3. CDR3 sequence: CASIPRGTSSYSNQPQHF. The DNA for the CDR3 is TGTGCCAGCATCCCGAGGGGGACATCTAGTTATAGCAATCAGCCCCAGCATTTT.

This clone was seen a single time. This rearrangement joins TRBV19 to TRBJ2-1, with a tentative D call TRBD2 (6 bases). Germline-derived CDR1 and CDR2 are LNHDA and SQIVND (reference sequence). Trimming took off 4 bases at V and 0 bases at J, with 13 bases between the two ends. The CDR3 has 16 amino acids. The CDR3 DNA reads as TGTGCCAGTAGTAGCTGGGGGAGGAGCTCCTACAATGAGCAGTTCTTC. Encoded protein: CASSSWGRSSYNEQFF. The entire variable domain, with the rest obtained from reference TRBV19 and TRBJ2-1, is as follows: DGGITQSPKYLFRKEGQNVTLSCEQNLNHDAMYWYRQDPGQGLRLIYYSQIVNDFQKGDIAEGYSVSREKKESFPLTVTSAQKNPTAFYLCASSSWGRSSYNEQFFGPGTRLTVL.

This chain uses TRBV5-4 with TRBJ2-5; TRBD2 matches 12 bases. The V gene end was trimmed by 5 bases and the J gene end by 5 bases; junction bases not matched to a gene: 1. The CDR3 consists of 13 residues. Germline lookup yields CDR1 SGHNT and CDR2 YYREEE (reference sequence). The CDR3 loop is CASRLAGGETQYF. The CDR3, as DNA: TGTGCCAGCAGACTAGCGGGAGGTGAGACCCAGTACTTC.

The V call is TRBV7-2, the J call TRBJ2-7; 15 nucleotides agree with TRBD2. V shed 5 bases and J 6 bases; nucleotides not matched to a gene: 5. Germline CDR1 is SGHTA and CDR2 is FQGNSA. The CDR3 is 15 amino acids. CDR3 DNA: TGTGCCAGCAGCCCACCGGGACTAGCGGGAGGCGAGCAGTACTTC. Its translation: CASSPPGLAGGEQYF.

The gene calls are TRBV29-1 and TRBJ2-5; TRBD2 matches at 7 bases. V was pared by 1 base and J by 8 bases, with 1 base of the junction left unmatched. Germline loops: CDR1 SQVTM, CDR2 ANQGSEA. CDR3 size: 11 residues. Here the CDR3 reads CSVEGGGTQYF. As DNA, the CDR3 is TGCAGCGTTGAAGGGGGGGGTACCCAGTACTTC.

This rearrangement joins TRBV27 to TRBJ2-1; D possibly corresponds to TRBD2 (6 bases). Trimming stripped 6 bases from V and 4 bases from J, with 16 bases between. The CDR3 is made up of 15 amino acids. From germline, CDR1 is MNHEY and CDR2 SMNVEV (reference sequence). Here the CDR3 DNA reads TGTGCCAGCAGCTCCGGGACTCCTCTTTACAATGAGCAGTTCTTC. It codes for CASSSGTPLYNEQFF.

On this clone: Other nucleotide sequences in the sample specify the same CDR3. The chain uses TRBV9 and TRBJ1-4; 8 nucleotides agree with TRBD1. Germline V gene data show CDR1 as SGDLS and CDR2 as YYNGEE. J was trimmed by 3 bases and V by 0 bases; bases with no gene match: 4. The CDR3 is 16 residues long. The CDR3 reads CASSVATGGANEKLFF. The CDR3 nucleotides read TGTGCCAGCAGCGTAGCTACAGGGGGAGCTAATGAAAAACTGTTTTTT.

The V call is TRBV7-2, the J call TRBJ2-1; 10 nucleotides align to TRBD2. The CDR3 extends over 18 amino acids. The ends lost 0 bases at V and 3 bases at J; junction bases unmatched: 8. Germline V gene sequence: CDR1 SGHTA, CDR2 FQGNSA. The CDR3 here is CASSLAHNSGRIYNEQFF. CDR3 DNA: TGTGCCAGCAGCTTAGCGCACAATAGCGGGAGGATCTACAATGAGCAGTTCTTC.

The chain is built from TRBV7-2 and TRBJ2-7; TRBD2 matches at 11 bases. V trimming: 2 bases; J trimming: 4 bases; junction bases outside the gene matches: 13. The germline V gene encodes CDR1 SGHTA and CDR2 FQGNSA. The CDR3 length is 18 residues. The CDR3 loop reads CASSLMASGRTSPYEQYF. The CDR3 nucleotides are TGTGCCAGCAGCTTAATGGCTAGCGGGAGGACTAGTCCATACGAGCAGTACTTC.

This rearrangement joins TRBV19 to TRBJ2-5; 9 bases line up with TRBD1. The CDR3 has 17 amino acids. The junction had 12 bases not matched to a gene; V was cut back by 3 bases and J by 4 bases. The germline V gene encodes CDR1 LNHDA and CDR2 SQIVND (reference sequence). This chain's CDR3 is CASSIQSGTGPRETQYF. As DNA, the CDR3 is TGTGCCAGTAGTATCCAATCCGGGACAGGGCCGAGAGAGACCCAGTACTTC.